This TCR beta chain appears in the sequencing data of a study of shared clonotypes between healthy human individuals. Study-wide findings and caveats: The genetic and exposure-history diversity represented was limited by few donors. Despite large depth, sorted-subset datasets appeared incompletely sequenced.

About this clone: Its antigen is still unknown.

V dropped 3 bases and J dropped 4 bases, with 18 bases sitting between them. This CDR3 has 16 amino acids. Per germline, CDR1 SGHTA and CDR2 FQGTGA. Sequencing was performed with immunoSEQ multiplex PCR; in TCRdb, only in-frame clones are kept and a portion is missing. The sample yields roughly 570,000 clones, roughly 98% seen once. Positive CCR7 selection of CD45RO-negative cells yielded the naive CD8 cells, and terminally differentiated effector memory CD45RA+ cells were excluded. All the donors were Caucasian adults who lived in Nashville, Tennessee. The rearrangement uses TRBV7-3 and TRBJ1-2; D possibly corresponds to TRBD1 (6 bases). The sample consisted of naive CD8+ T cells sorted from blood. This TCR derives from a young man in good health. The DNA of the CDR3 is TGTGCCAGCAGCTTCTCGTTCCCCGACAGGATCTATGGCTACACCTTC. This sequence encodes CASSFSFPDRIYGYTF.